This record looks at one T cell receptor (beta chain) sequence and its context. From the germline J gene comes the end of the CDR3, since the read stops 3 residues before it. The CDR3 is made up of 14 amino acids. V lost 6 bases to trimming and J lost 0 bases, with 12 bases between them. Germline CDR1 reads WSHSY; CDR2 reads SAAADI. The sample comes from a study of T cells in women clearing cervical HPV infection. Data came from immunoSEQ multiplex PCR; TCRdb stores just in-frame clones and leaves some out. This sample's clone table lists under 45,000 clones. Sequenced sample: blood buffy coat. The sequence derives from a woman aged 18 to 75 with a cervical HPV16 infection that either progressed to CIN3+ or cleared (not recorded which). The chain links TRBV10-2 to TRBJ2-7; D may match TRBD1 or TRBD2 (6 bases each). The CDR3: CASSPRDISYEQYF. The CDR3 DNA, read in part, is TGCGCCAGCAGCCCGCGGGACATCTCCTACGAG.